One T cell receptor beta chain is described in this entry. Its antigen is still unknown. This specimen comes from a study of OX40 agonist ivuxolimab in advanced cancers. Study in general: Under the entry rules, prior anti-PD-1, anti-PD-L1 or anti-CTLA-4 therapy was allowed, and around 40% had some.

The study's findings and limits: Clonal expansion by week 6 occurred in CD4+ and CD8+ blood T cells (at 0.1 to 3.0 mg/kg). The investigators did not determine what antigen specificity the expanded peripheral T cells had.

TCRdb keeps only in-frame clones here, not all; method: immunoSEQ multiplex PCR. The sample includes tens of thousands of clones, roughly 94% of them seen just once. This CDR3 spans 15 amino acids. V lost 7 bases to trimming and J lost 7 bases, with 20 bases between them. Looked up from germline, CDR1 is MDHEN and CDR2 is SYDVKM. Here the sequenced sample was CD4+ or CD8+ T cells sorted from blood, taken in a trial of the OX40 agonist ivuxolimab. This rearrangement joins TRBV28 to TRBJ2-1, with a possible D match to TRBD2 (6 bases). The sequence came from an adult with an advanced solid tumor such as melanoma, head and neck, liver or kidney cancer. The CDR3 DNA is TGTGCCAGCACGGCGGGGTCGGTCCTCCAGAATGAGCAGTTCTTC. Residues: CASTAGSVLQNEQFF.